The next 24 T cell receptor beta chains were all read from a single sample in a study of vaccination effects on CD4 cells after COVID-19. TCRdb keeps only in-frame clones here, not all; method: immunoSEQ multiplex PCR. In the table there are approximately 40,000 clones, roughly 87% of which are singletons. When more than 9 days of culture had elapsed, CD4+ T cells were isolated. These receptors are not linked to any known antigen. The source was CD4+ T cells from PBMCs cultured without peptide, collected before COVID-19 vaccination. All receptors derive from a human donor who received a COVID-19 vaccine.

The chain recombines TRBV30 with TRBJ1-1; tentative D call: TRBD1 (6 bases). The germline V and J ends were trimmed by 4 bases and 14 bases, with 20 bases remaining between them. The germline gives CDR1 GTSNPN, CDR2 SVGIG (reference sequence). The CDR3 loop spans 12 amino acids. The CDR3 region has the DNA TGTGCCTGGACGAAAGGGGGTTACTATCCCTTCTTT. It translates to CAWTKGGYYPFF.

This chain joins TRBV6-5 and TRBJ1-4; 11 nucleotides line up with TRBD1. Germline CDR1 MNHEY, CDR2 SVGAGI. The CDR3 spans 15 residues. J lost 4 bases, V lost 6 bases, and 4 bases had no gene match. The CDR3 region has the DNA TGTGCCAGCAGGGGACAGGGGGGCTTTAATGAAAAACTGTTTTTT. Translated: CASRGQGGFNEKLFF.

CDR3 DNA: TGTGCCAGCAGCTCCCCGAATCTAGCGGGGGGGCCAAATGAGCAGTTCTTC. Amino acids: CASSSPNLAGGPNEQFF. The V call is TRBV7-9, the J call TRBJ2-1; TRBD2 matches at 12 bases. Trimming cost V 4 bases and J 7 bases; bases outside gene matches: 11. Germline V gene lookup returns CDR1 SEHNR and CDR2 FQNEAQ (reference sequence). This CDR3 is 17 amino acids long.

The chain joins TRBV7-2 to TRBJ2-5; no clear D gene. The germline V gene has CDR1 SGHTA and CDR2 FQGNSA. This CDR3 has 12 amino acids. Trimming shortened V by 0 bases and J by 3 bases, and 2 bases separated the two germline ends. The CDR3: CASSLAEETQYF. For the CDR3, the DNA is TGTGCCAGCAGCTTAGCGGAAGAGACCCAGTACTTC. The full variable domain, its missing parts supplied by reference TRBV7-2 and TRBJ2-5, is GAGVSQSPSNKVTEKGKDVELRCDPISGHTALYWYRQSLGQGLEFLIYFQGNSAPDKSGLPSDRFSAERTGGSVSTLTIQRTQQEDSAVYLCASSLAEETQYFGPGTRLLVL.

V is TRBV27 and J is TRBJ2-2, with 10 bases lining up with TRBD2. This CDR3 contains 18 residues. With 1 base clipped from V and 5 bases from J, the junction kept 10 bases outside the gene matches. Germline loops: CDR1 MNHEY, CDR2 SMNVEV (reference sequence). The CDR3 DNA reads as TGTGCCAGCAGTTTATTTCGAGCGGGGGGGCCAGGGACCGGGGAGCTGTTTTTT. It encodes CASSLFRAGGPGTGELFF.

The CDR3 DNA sequence: TGTGCCATCAGTGAGTCGGACAGACCCGCTGGAAACACCATATATTTT. It encodes CAISESDRPAGNTIYF. V usage is TRBV10-3 and J usage is TRBJ1-3; TRBD1 is a possible D gene (6 bases). Deletions cut 0 bases from V and 2 bases from J, with 11 bases between. This CDR3 is 16 amino acids long. Germline V CDR1 and CDR2: ENHRY, SYGVKD.

The V gene is TRBV5-1, the J gene TRBJ2-7; D might be TRBD2 (5 bases). V was cut by 2 bases and J by 5 bases, with 11 bases left in between. This CDR3 is 13 amino acids long. Germline-derived CDR1 and CDR2 are SGHRS and YFSETQ. CDR3: CASSFEGSDEQYV. The CDR3 coding sequence is TGCGCCAGCAGCTTCGAGGGTTCGGACGAGCAGTACGTC.

The chain joins TRBV2 to TRBJ1-5, with unresolved D. CDR1 is SNHLY, CDR2 FYNNEI, per germline. This CDR3 is built from 14 residues. With 6 bases removed from V and 0 bases from J, the gap between germline ends came to 9 bases. The CDR3 loop reads CASRQDGSNQPQHF. CDR3 nucleotide sequence: TGTGCCAGCAGGCAGGACGGTAGCAATCAGCCCCAGCATTTT.

The rearrangement links TRBV7-2 to TRBJ2-1, with D uncertain. The V gene lost 0 bases and the J gene lost 4 bases, with 10 bases spanning the gap. The germline V gene encodes CDR1 SGHTA and CDR2 FQGNSA. CDR3 length: 15 amino acids. In DNA, the CDR3 is TGTGCCAGCAGCTTAGCGTCAGACGGATACAATGAGCAGTTCTTC. Translation: CASSLASDGYNEQFF.

This clone has a single count. The chain recombines TRBV23-1 with TRBJ1-6; unclear D gene. TRBV23-1 is annotated as an ORF whose role is uncertain. Trimming took 4 bases from V and 9 from J, leaving 7 bases between them. The CDR3 contains 12 residues. CDR3 sequence (DNA): TGCGCCAGCAGTCTCCGAGGTTCACCCCTCCACTTT. This sequence encodes CASSLRGSPLHF.

V and J are TRBV30 and TRBJ2-5, with TRBD1 matching over 7 bases. Trimming removed 4 bases from V and 3 bases from J; junction bases left unmatched: 11. CDR1 and CDR2 from the germline V gene are GTSNPN and SVGIG (reference sequence). The CDR3 contains 15 residues. CDR3 amino acids: CAWTSPRTGEETQYF. In DNA form, the CDR3 reads TGTGCCTGGACCTCCCCCCGGACAGGTGAAGAGACCCAGTACTTC.

The chain carries TRBV10-2 and TRBJ1-6; D unclear. The CDR3 has 12 residues. CDR1 and CDR2 (germline): WSHSY, SAAADI. Between the trimmed V and J ends, which lost 4 bases and 12 bases, there was a span of 10 bases. CDR3 in DNA: TGCGCCAGCAGTGGTAACATGGGACCCCTCCACTTT. It translates to CASSGNMGPLHF.

CDR3 sequence (DNA): TGTGCCACCAGTGATGCTCAGTACAATGAGCAGTTCTTC. Translated, it gives CATSDAQYNEQFF. The gene calls are TRBV24-1 and TRBJ2-1; D is uncertain. Germline lookup yields CDR1 KGHDR and CDR2 SFDVKD. The CDR3 has 13 residues. V shed 3 bases and J shed 4 bases, with 6 bases lying between them.

The chain is built from TRBV10-1 and TRBJ2-6, with D unclear. V was trimmed by 2 bases and J by 2 bases, leaving 4 bases between them. This CDR3 contains 14 residues. Per germline, CDR1 WNHNN and CDR2 SYGVQD (reference sequence). In DNA, the CDR3 is TGCGCCAGCAGTGAGGGCCCTGGGGCCAACGTCCTGACTTTC. Translation gives CASSEGPGANVLTF.

This clone appeared once. The chain has TRBV19 and TRBJ2-3; 7 positions match TRBD1. The CDR3 is 14 residues long. V gave up 5 bases and J gave up 1 base; unmatched junction bases: 3. The germline V gene encodes CDR1 LNHDA and CDR2 SQIVND (reference sequence). The CDR3, as DNA: TGTGCCAGTAGTCTCCAGGGGGGCACAGATACGCAGTATTTT. Protein sequence: CASSLQGGTDTQYF.

This chain links TRBV3-1 (or the pseudogene TRBV3-2) with TRBJ1-5, with 7 bases that match TRBD1. Trimming at V came to 3 bases and at J to 9 bases, leaving 11 bases not matched to a gene. This CDR3 is built from 15 residues. In germline, CDR1 is LGHDT, CDR2 YNNKEL (reference sequence). The CDR3 sequence: CASSQDRYSGLPQHF. The CDR3 nucleotides are TGTGCCAGCAGCCAGGACAGGTATTCTGGTCTGCCCCAGCATTTT.

This chain uses TRBV18 with TRBJ2-5; 7 bases map to TRBD2. CDR3 length equals 13 residues. With 6 bases clipped from V and 4 bases from J, the junction kept 5 bases outside the gene matches. The germline V gene encodes CDR1 KGHSH and CDR2 LQKENI. Here the CDR3 DNA reads TGTGCCAGCTCCCAAACTAGCGTAGAGACCCAGTACTTC. This translates into CASSQTSVETQYF.

The chain uses TRBV6-5 and TRBJ2-6; no clear D. Trimming shortened V by 7 bases and J by 0 bases, and 7 bases separated the two germline ends. The CDR3 has 14 amino acids. Germline V gives CDR1 MNHEY, CDR2 SVGAGI. CDR3 loop: CASIPYSGANVLTF. For the CDR3, the DNA is TGTGCCAGCATCCCATACTCTGGGGCCAACGTCCTGACTTTC.

The chain recombines TRBV9 with TRBJ1-6, with no clear D. V lost 3 bases, J lost 0 bases, and 19 bases lay in between. This CDR3 comprises 19 residues. CDR1 is SGDLS and CDR2 is YYNGEE in the germline V gene. The CDR3 region has the DNA TGTGCCAGCAGCGCTAAGGAAATAAACAGAAGCTCCTATAATTCACCCCTCCACTTT. Translation gives CASSAKEINRSSYNSPLHF.

In nucleotides, the CDR3 is TGTGCCAGCAGCCCTAGAGCAGTGTCTGGGGCCAACGTCCTGACTTTC. Translating gives CASSPRAVSGANVLTF. V and J are TRBV3-1 (or the pseudogene TRBV3-2) and TRBJ2-6, with D unresolved. V dropped 4 bases and J dropped 1 base, with 11 bases sitting between them. There are 16 residues in the CDR3. Germline CDR1 reads LGHDT; CDR2 reads YNNKEL (reference sequence).

The chain links TRBV10-2 to TRBJ1-1, with a tentative D call TRBD1 (6 bases). Germline V gene data show CDR1 as WSHSY and CDR2 as SAAADI. V lost 5 bases and J lost 1, with 11 bases in between. The CDR3 has 14 amino acids. The CDR3 reads CASSYRAENTEAFF. The CDR3 coding sequence is TGCGCCAGCAGTTACAGGGCAGAGAACACTGAAGCTTTCTTT.

The chain carries TRBV2 and TRBJ2-3, with 9 bases lining up with TRBD2. The V and J ends lost 3 bases and 3 bases, in that order; junction bases with no gene match: 10. CDR1 is SNHLY, CDR2 FYNNEI, per germline. This CDR3 has 17 residues. The CDR3 nucleotides are TGTGCCAGCAGTGATCTGGGCGGGGGGGCCAGTACAGATACGCAGTATTTT. Translating it yields CASSDLGGGASTDTQYF.

V gene TRBV7-2 combines with J gene TRBJ2-7, with 7 bases that match TRBD1. The CDR3 is 14 residues long. The germline gives CDR1 SGHTA, CDR2 FQGNSA. Germline trimming cut 5 bases from V and 2 bases from J; bases unmatched to any gene: 6. The CDR3 here is CASSPRTGAYEQYV. Here the CDR3 DNA reads TGTGCCAGCAGCCCCCGGACAGGAGCCTACGAGCAGTACGTC.

The gene calls are TRBV4-1 and TRBJ2-2; D possibly uses TRBD1 or TRBD2 (5 bases each). This CDR3 is built from 15 residues. CDR1 and CDR2 (germline): MGHRA, YSYEKL. With 0 bases removed from V and 4 bases from J, the gap between germline ends came to 9 bases. CDR3 region: CASSQDWGSTGELFF. The DNA for the CDR3 is TGCGCCAGCAGCCAAGATTGGGGGAGCACCGGGGAGCTGTTTTTT.